A selection of T cell receptor beta chains follows, all from one sample in a study of OX40 agonist ivuxolimab in advanced cancers. The table came from immunoSEQ multiplex PCR; TCRdb's copy has only in-frame clones and leaves some out. The table includes 95,000 to 150,000 clones, roughly 93% detected once. Sequencing was performed on CD4+ or CD8+ T cells sorted from blood, taken in a trial of the OX40 agonist ivuxolimab. The source of these receptors is an adult with an advanced solid tumor such as melanoma, head and neck, liver or kidney cancer. Each CDR3 is given with its conserved first and last residue. D genes are given only for firm matches. Expanded clones are given a class, and other clones once, few, many or no size at all.

j_call | clone_size | d_call | v_call | cdr3_nt | cdr3_aa
TRBJ2-7 | once | TRBD2 | TRBV28 | TGTGCCAGCAGATCAAGCGGGAGGGGGTACGAGCAGTACTTC | CASRSSGRGYEQYF
TRBJ2-2 | NA | NA | TRBV5-1 | TGCGCCAGCAGCTTGGCCGGGAGCATAGCCGGGGAGCTGTTTTTT | CASSLAGSIAGELFF
TRBJ2-7 | NA | NA | TRBV28 | TGTGCCACTAGGGCTACCCCATGGGAGCAGTACTTC | CATRATPWEQYF
TRBJ1-2 | NA | TRBD1 | TRBV7-2 | TGTGCCAGCAGCCCGCAACGGACAGGCTATGGCTACACCTTC | CASSPQRTGYGYTF
TRBJ1-2 | NA | TRBD1 | TRBV7-2 | TGTGCCAGCAGCTTTGGACAGGAACGTCGCGTGAGCTACACCTTC | CASSFGQERRVSYTF
TRBJ2-7 | NA | TRBD1 | TRBV11-2 | TGTGCCAGCAGCTTAGGACCGGGACAGGGTTCCTACGAGCAGTACTTC | CASSLGPGQGSYEQYF
TRBJ2-5 | NA | NA | TRBV7-2 | TGTGCCAGCAGCTTAATGATTGGGCAAGAGACCCAGTACTTC | CASSLMIGQETQYF
TRBJ1-3 | NA | NA | TRBV9 | TGTGCCAGCAGCGTAGGAGGTCCGCGCTCTGGAAACACCATATATTTT | CASSVGGPRSGNTIYF
TRBJ1-6 | NA | NA | TRBV5-4 | TGTGCCAGCAGCCGCCGGGGTGGGACACCAAATTCACCCCTCCACTTT | CASSRRGGTPNSPLHF
TRBJ1-2 | NA | NA | TRBV7-3 | TGTGCCAGCAGCTCCGATGGCTATGGCTACACCTTC | CASSSDGYGYTF
TRBJ2-7 | once | NA | TRBV7-9 | TGTGCCAGCAGCTTCGACCGCTACGAGCAGTACTTC | CASSFDRYEQYF
TRBJ1-2 | NA | TRBD1 | TRBV19 | TGTGCCAGTAGTTCTTCCGGGACAGGGTCCACTCTGCGCGGCTACACCTTC | CASSSSGTGSTLRGYTF
TRBJ1-2 | NA | NA | TRBV19 | TGTGCCAGTAGTAAGCGGGGAGCTAGTGGCTACACCTTC | CASSKRGASGYTF
TRBJ1-1 | NA | NA | TRBV6-5 | TGTGCCAGCAGCCTGACGTCCGGCACTGAAGCTTTCTTT | CASSLTSGTEAFF
TRBJ2-2 | NA | NA | TRBV7-3 | TGTGCCAGCAGCGAAAAGGGTACCCGGGAGCTGTTTTTT | CASSEKGTRELFF
TRBJ2-1 | NA | TRBD2 | TRBV5-1 | TGCGCCAGCAGCTTGGCCGGGACTACCCCCTACAATGAGCAGTTCTTC | CASSLAGTTPYNEQFF
TRBJ1-1 | NA | NA | TRBV6-1 | TGTGCCAGCAGTCCCTTCCCGAACACTGAAGCTTTCTTT | CASSPFPNTEAFF